The clone carrying this TCR beta chain was picked up one time. Enrollees, about 18 to 95 years old, lived in 25 or so US areas. The data derive from a study of blood T cell repertoires in COVID-19. Whole-study context: Specimens from acute and convalescent COVID-19 originated in the United States, Italy and Spain. Sources were T cells, B-cell-depleted T cells, or PBMCs; the material itself was cDNA or gDNA.

In the source study's methods: Amplification of reference gene primers provided the estimated nucleated cell counts. Sequencing used immunoSEQ multiplex PCR; TCRdb keeps in-frame clones, though not all of them. D and trimming come from the DNA, and the V and J calls and clone size come from that table. Of some 340,000 clones in the sample, 90% were seen once. CDR1 and CDR2 from the germline V gene are PRHDT and FYEKMQ (reference sequence). The V gene end was trimmed by 5 bases and the J gene end by 3 bases; junction bases not matched to a gene: 8. This CDR3 has 16 residues. Sample: PBMCs or T cells enriched from blood (not recorded which). The receptor was derived from a woman in her 30s who had been exposed to COVID-19. The genes are TRBV13 and TRBJ2-3, with 10 bases identical to TRBD2. This CDR3 is CASSRLAGAGTDTQYF. For the CDR3, the DNA is TGTGCCAGCAGCCGTCTAGCGGGGGCCGGGACAGATACGCAGTATTTT. Complete variable domain (other parts from reference TRBV13 and TRBJ2-3): AAGVIQSPRHLIKEKRETATLKCYPIPRHDTVYWYQQGPGQDPQFLISFYEKMQSDKGSIPDRFSAQQFSDYHSELNMSSLELGDSALYFCASSRLAGAGTDTQYFGPGTRLTVL.